The 11 T cell receptor beta chains reported below all come from one sample, sequenced in a study of beta chain features in type 1 diabetes. Investigators reverse transcribed all isolated RNA, so they sequenced expressed TCRB transcripts. The data were produced by immunoSEQ multiplex PCR, yet TCRdb's version contains in-frame clones alone and is incomplete. The sample has about 220,000 clones, roughly a tenth seen once. Material: central memory CD4+ T cells from blood. The source is a man aged 18 to 29 in good health.

This clone was recorded a few times. The genes are TRBV30 and TRBJ1-3; D remains ambiguous. The CDR3 contains 15 residues. Deletions cut 2 bases from V and 0 bases from J, with 11 bases between. Germline assignment: CDR1 GTSNPN and CDR2 SVGIG (reference sequence). CDR3 DNA sequence: TGTGCCTGGAGTACCCCACGCAGCTCTGGAAACACCATATATTTT. Its translation is CAWSTPRSSGNTIYF.

V and J are TRBV30 and TRBJ2-5; 9 bases are shared with TRBD1. The better agreement between TRBJ2-7 and the DNA end casts doubt on the J call. CDR3 size: 14 residues. In germline, CDR1 is GTSNPN, CDR2 SVGIG (reference sequence). Here the CDR3 DNA reads TGTGCCTGGGGCCGGGACAGGGTTACGGGCGAGCAGTACTTC. Its protein product is CAWGRDRVTGEQYF.

This clone has just a few counts. The chain couples TRBV5-4 to TRBJ2-6; 9 bases line up with TRBD1. This CDR3 has 15 amino acids. Germline V gives CDR1 SGHNT, CDR2 YYREEE (reference sequence). V was pared by 4 bases and J by 5 bases, with 4 bases of the junction left unmatched. CDR3 sequence (DNA): TGTGCCAGCAGCGGGGGACAGGGCCGGGCCAACGTCCTGACTTTC. Its protein product is CASSGGQGRANVLTF.

V usage is TRBV4-3 and J usage is TRBJ2-7, with D maybe TRBD2 (6 bases). Trimming pared 4 bases from V and 0 bases from J, leaving 10 bases between. This CDR3 contains 14 residues. The germline V gene has CDR1 LGHNA and CDR2 YSLEER. The CDR3, as DNA: TGCGCCAGCAGCCGCGGTAGCGGCTCCTACGAGCAGTACTTC. Its translation is CASSRGSGSYEQYF.

This clone was seen a handful of times. This chain joins TRBV19 and TRBJ2-7; 13 bases match TRBD2. Germline V gene sequence: CDR1 LNHDA, CDR2 SQIVND (reference sequence). J was trimmed by 5 bases and V by 5 bases; bases with no gene match: 9. This CDR3 has 16 amino acids. The CDR3 nucleotides are TGTGCCAGTAGTCCCTGGACTAGCGGGAGTCGGCACGAGCAGTACTTC. Its translation: CASSPWTSGSRHEQYF.

The chain combines TRBV7-3 with TRBJ2-3; 7 bases fit TRBD2. The CDR3 has 15 amino acids. Germline trimming cut 5 bases from V and 5 bases from J; bases unmatched to any gene: 10. Germline CDR1 reads SGHTA; CDR2 reads FQGTGA. CDR3 in DNA: TGTGCCAGCAGCCGACTGGCGGGAGTTATAGATACGCAGTATTTT. Amino acid sequence: CASSRLAGVIDTQYF.

The chain couples TRBV30 to TRBJ2-3; TRBD1 aligns across 9 bases. Germline V CDR1 and CDR2: GTSNPN, SVGIG (reference sequence). The CDR3 is made up of 16 amino acids. The V segment lost 0 bases and the J segment 0 bases; nucleotides outside the gene matches: 4. The chain's CDR3 is CAWSVGTGLSTDTQYF. The CDR3, as DNA: TGTGCCTGGAGTGTCGGGACAGGGCTAAGCACAGATACGCAGTATTTT.

The chain employs TRBV29-1 and TRBJ2-7; D uncertain. Trimming took 4 bases from V and 0 from J, leaving 7 bases between them. There are 12 residues in the CDR3. Germline CDR1 and CDR2: SQVTM and ANQGSEA. The CDR3 region has the DNA TGCAGCGTTGTGGAGTTCTCCTACGAGCAGTACTTC. Protein product: CSVVEFSYEQYF.

This clone came up many times. V is TRBV5-1 and J is TRBJ2-7, with 8 bases identical to TRBD1. Germline trimming cut 4 bases from V and 5 bases from J; bases unmatched to any gene: 5. The CDR3 loop spans 13 amino acids. In germline, CDR1 is SGHRS, CDR2 YFSETQ. CDR3 residues: CASSGQGIDEQYF. The DNA for the CDR3 is TGCGCCAGCAGCGGACAGGGCATCGACGAGCAGTACTTC.

This clone was seen more than once but under ten times. The chain has TRBV5-4 and TRBJ2-5; 8 bases line up with TRBD2. The CDR3 totals 14 residues. CDR1 is SGHNT and CDR2 is YYREEE in the germline V gene (reference sequence). CDR3 coding DNA: TGTGCAGCCGGGCTAGCGGGCTTCCAAGAGACCCAGTACTTC. It translates to CAAGLAGFQETQYF.

The chain employs TRBV4-1 and TRBJ2-7; D is undetermined. Trimming shortened V by 3 bases and J by 4 bases, and 4 bases separated the two germline ends. CDR3 length: 11 residues. The V gene's germline CDR1 is MGHRA and CDR2 YSYEKL. The CDR3 DNA reads as TGCGCCAGCAGCCAGGATTACGAGCAGTACTTC. The encoded protein is CASSQDYEQYF.